This TCR beta chain was captured by sequencing in a study of cytomegalovirus exposure and HLA in healthy donors (dated 2017 in TCRdb). In terms of the full investigation: An earlier analysis of a few hundred of the donors reported over 250 Gb of sequence data and 117 million unique TCR beta sequences obtained from roughly 170 million T cells. On average, around 240,000 unique TCR beta nucleotide sequences were sequenced per donor among a few hundred genotyped donors of the cohort, with around 19% of those sequences being non-productive. The later analysis used no new phenotypic data to find candidate immune exposures, relying instead on TCR beta sequences and their occurrence across donors. The study profiled the T cell repertoires of around 700 subjects by immunosequencing and related them to cytomegalovirus serostatus. The aim of the study was to test whether cataloging public T cell receptors could identify signatures of past pathogen exposure. A separate validation cohort of 100 to 150 different subjects was used in addition to the approximately 610-subject first cohort. Class I and class II HLA loci were covered by the typing at four-digit resolution. Every discovery cohort repertoire had been produced on one sequencing platform. The number of typed donors differed by locus: about 629-630 for A, B, C, DRB1 and DQB1; approximately 520 for DQA1; 600 to 610 for DPA1; and approximately 450 for DPB1. Genome-wide SNP genotypes for about three fifths of the roughly 700 donors were used in a later genetic analysis, which treated that subset as a discovery cohort. Of the roughly 420 genotyped donors, 70% to 90% were placed in the genetic ancestry cluster associated with self-reported Caucasian donors. High-throughput TCR immunosequencing, statistical association of individual TCRs with disease status, and machine learning were combined to predict cytomegalovirus infection status. To decide whether each TCR beta V gene segment behaved as functional or pseudogenic, an earlier analysis of some 600 of the donors relied on high-throughput TCR beta sequencing. About 300 gigabases of sequencing data and 80 million or so unique TCR sequences were included in an early release covering around 600 HLA-typed donors. Because of strong linkage in the cohort, a handful of DR-DQ haplotypes were treated as single units for association and clustering. A later analysis re-analyzed previously published TCR beta repertoires from several hundred donors and added high-resolution HLA genotyping to study TCR occurrence patterns. Donor age, sex, ethnicity and CMV serostatus were collected together with the repertoire data.

Libraries were prepared through the immunoSEQ multiplex PCR assay. A mixture of 60 forward primers for TCR Vbeta segments and 13 reverse primers for TCR Jbeta segments was used in the multiplex PCR. Amplification of the CDR3 region of rearranged TCR beta genes was performed with a multiplex PCR assay on genomic DNA. Amplified TCR beta libraries were sequenced as 87-base-pair reads on the Illumina HiSeq System. Processing in the source paper ran as follows. In a later analysis, tens of millions of unique TCR beta chains were counted across the 500 to 850 repertoires, and roughly 11 million of these chains were shared by at least two donors. Raw reads were error-corrected and collapsed into unique sequences by a nearest-neighbor algorithm in which closely related sequences were merged to remove PCR and sequencing errors. To assign V, D and J gene segments, CDR3 sequences were aligned to IMGT reference sequences. For a sequence to be retained, a match of at least six nucleotides to both a V gene segment and a J gene segment was required. A rearrangement counted as productive if the CDR3 had no stop codons and remained in frame with V and J, and every other rearrangement counted as non-productive. CDR3 was defined according to IMGT convention as the region running from the second conserved V-encoded cysteine to the conserved J-encoded phenylalanine. Sequences without an unambiguous match to a single V gene segment were excluded from the earlier analysis of about 640 of the donors. In an earlier analysis of a few hundred of the donors, a V segment was called functional when productive rearrangements were above 56.7%, and segregating when the standard deviation between donors exceeded 5%. A statistical classification framework was developed to diagnose cytomegalovirus status using the catalog of TCR beta chain sequences. V and J gene assignment, in a later analysis, came from comparing TCR nucleotide sequences with IMGT/GENE-DB human TR gene sequences. The TCRdist pipeline was used in a later analysis to assign CDR3 sequences and most-parsimonious VDJ recombination scenarios. In a later analysis, each TCR beta chain was defined by its CDR3 amino acid sequence together with its V-gene family, and reads lacking a unique V-gene family were excluded. A later analysis removed 550 to 650 highly shared, low-generation-probability nucleotide sequences to deal with suspected cross-contamination and a sequencing artifact. In a later analysis, a clonal expansion index for each public chain was calculated from normalized within-repertoire ranks of inferred template counts. A later analysis computed generation probabilities with a VDJ recombination model fitted to out-of-frame rearrangements, and checked the results against IGoR. In a later analysis, hypergeometric tests were used to score TCR-TCR, TCR-HLA and TCR-CMV co-occurrence, with a repertoire-size bias correction applied to TCR pairs. In a later analysis, false discovery rates were estimated by permuting HLA or CMV assignments 20 times. In a later analysis, co-occurring TCRs were grouped with DBSCAN, and TCRdist sequence similarity was added when clustering was performed within HLA-allele-positive subsets. Repertoires with fewer than 30,000 or more than 120,000 public chains were left out of co-occurrence clustering, as were about five repertoires with anomalous nucleotide sharing. TCRdb stores this immuneACCESS table with in-frame sequences only. Part of the clones is absent; in the studies checked, under half of the shortfall reflects unresolved V genes, and no reason is known for the rest. V, J and clone size were drawn from that table, and D and trimming were deduced from the DNA. The sample table lists 130,000 to 150,000 clones, over 70% of them with a count of one. The ten largest clones take up roughly 6.7% of the sample.

The cohort was made up of roughly 670 healthy bone marrow donors. All cohort members were sampled while nominally healthy, although unrecorded immune exposures were likely present. The donor was CMV seropositive and was included in the group of 250 to 300 seropositive cohort members. A peripheral blood sample was collected from each donor, and TCR beta sequencing was performed on peripheral blood mononuclear cells. Genomic DNA extraction from the blood cell samples was performed with the Qiagen DNeasy Blood Extraction Kit. Regarding this clone: The clone's antigen remains unknown. No base-level quality is on record; no much larger clone is a single base apart.

At the junction V is shortened by 2 bases and J by 9 bases; bases outside the gene matches: 7. CDR3 length: 15 amino acids, cysteine to phenylalanine. Left in the record is the CDR3 DNA by itself, 45 bases read in frame from the first base. CDR1 and CDR2 were assigned from the germline V gene (reference sequence) as SEHNR and FQNEAQ. Summary of the overall study and its limitations: Several of the top co-occurrence clusters appeared to be linked to parvovirus B19, influenza, CMV and Epstein-Barr virus, according to a later analysis. Broadly in line with IMGT annotations, most TCR beta V segments showed up in productive rearrangements about 90% or about 30% of the time in an earlier analysis of about 500 of the donors. Most TCR sequences were seen in very few donors, while some public TCRs were found in many individuals. In a later genetic analysis, fewer N-insertions in productive TCRs were reported among donors in an Asian-associated ancestry cluster than the roughly 700-donor mean. A cluster of highly shared sequence variants was judged likely to represent a technical artifact of the sequencing pipeline. In a later analysis, some 17,000 TCR beta sequences were associated with specific HLA alleles at a false discovery rate of 0.05. CMV serostatus was the only immune exposure information available for the cohort. The classifier was reported to diagnose cytomegalovirus status with high specificity and sensitivity in both the original and validation cohorts. In vitro tests confirmed that a few of the cytomegalovirus-associated TCR beta chains recognize cytomegalovirus antigens. In a later analysis, most CMV-associated TCR beta chains were found to appear HLA-restricted, with HLA associations seemingly driven largely by CMV exposure. Presence/absence analyses assumed roughly uniform sequencing depth across donors, an assumption that may not hold. Correlated functional status among segregating V segments might reflect linkage disequilibrium, but an unknown experimental factor could not be ruled out. The authors suggested that the approach could potentially be extended to other disease states and immunological phenotypes. Because some donors lacked HLA typing at each locus, the association tests relied only on the typed subset. In a later analysis, TCR association rates were found to vary across HLA loci, with the most associated TCRs seen for DRB1 alleles and the fewest for HLA-C alleles. A further reported finding was that TCR beta sequences accurately predicted the HLA-A and HLA-B alleles for most subjects in the first cohort. Some IMGT-functional V segments, including TRBV6-2 and TRBV6-3, could not be distinguished by the 87-base-pair reads and were therefore excluded. Compared with equally common non-associated chains, HLA-associated TCR beta chains in a later analysis were more clonally expanded and had lower generation probabilities. V-gene and J-gene trimming of TCR beta chains was associated with a missense DCLRE1C variant in a later genetic analysis, and the association was replicated in an independent cohort. Because counts were too low, seventeen rarely observed V segments, including chromosome 9 orphons, were excluded from the earlier analysis of some 540 of the donors. Only TCR beta chains were sequenced in this cohort, and the absence of alpha or paired-chain data limited detectable features. The study gave a list of some 150 TCR beta chains associated with cytomegalovirus. Assigning TCR associations to individual alleles was difficult when HLA alleles, especially DR and DQ, strongly co-occurred.

The chain is assembled from TRBV7-9 and TRBJ1-6; 7 junctional bases match TRBD1. The material sequenced was PBMCs. This receptor was identified in a woman aged 40 to 50 in good health and CMV-seropositive. The CDR3 region has the sequence CASSLPPTGVSPLHF. The bases are TGTGCCAGCAGCTTACCCCCAACAGGGGTTTCACCCCTCCACTTT.